The 24 T cell receptor beta chains in this list originate from one sample, sequenced in a study of early T cells in non-severe SARS-CoV-2 infection. TCRdb itself ran the 5' RACE reads through MiXCR, one entry per CDR3 protein. Of 20,000 to 25,000 distinct CDR3 sequences in the sample, 4.7% were seen once. The material sequenced was whole blood. The receptors stem from an adult who was a healthcare worker with PCR-confirmed SARS-CoV-2 infection or an uninfected control (not recorded which).

The chain couples TRBV12-3 or TRBV12-4 to TRBJ1-4; maybe TRBD1 (5 bases). The CDR3 length is 16 residues. V was shortened by 0 bases and J by 5 bases, with 13 bases between the two germline ends. The CDR3: CASSLAGRQINEKLFF. The CDR3 nucleotides are TGTGCCAGCAGTTTAGCGGGAAGACAGATAAATGAAAAACTGTTTTTT.

V gene TRBV29-1 combines with J gene TRBJ2-7; unclear D gene. V dropped 6 bases and J dropped 5 bases, with 8 bases sitting between them. The V gene's germline CDR1 is SQVTM and CDR2 ANQGSEA. This CDR3 region has 10 residues. CDR3 sequence (DNA): TGCAGCGTCCTGTCAGACGAGCAGTACTTC. This codes for CSVLSDEQYF.

This clonotype was recorded many times. V is TRBV6-6 and J is TRBJ2-3; 12 positions agree with TRBD2. Unmatched junction bases numbered 9, after V lost 5 bases and J lost 6 bases. CDR3 length equals 16 residues. Per germline, CDR1 MNHNY and CDR2 SVGAGI (reference sequence). CDR3 DNA: TGTGCCAGCAGTACAGGACTAGCGGGATGGAGGGATACGCAGTATTTT. Protein: CASSTGLAGWRDTQYF.

This clonotype was counted ten times or more. V gene TRBV7-2 combines with J gene TRBJ1-4, with 10 bases fitting TRBD1. CDR3 size: 15 residues. V trimming: 1 base; J trimming: 8 bases; junction bases outside the gene matches: 4. Germline CDR1 and CDR2: SGHTA and FQGNSA. The CDR3 is CASSLGTGGREKLFF. DNA for the CDR3: TGTGCCAGCAGCTTAGGGACAGGGGGTAGGGAAAAACTGTTTTTT.

This clonotype has at least ten counts. This rearrangement joins TRBV24-1 to TRBJ1-2; D is undetermined. The germline V gene encodes CDR1 KGHDR and CDR2 SFDVKD. The V end lost 3 bases, the J end lost 5 bases, and 15 bases lay between the germline ends. The length of the CDR3 is 15 residues. In DNA form, the CDR3 reads TGTGCCACCAGTGATCCTATCACCGGTAATTATGGCTACACCTTC. Protein: CATSDPITGNYGYTF.

This clonotype was found many times. V and J are TRBV20-1 and TRBJ1-1, with 8 bases lining up with TRBD1. The CDR3 runs to 15 residues. V shed 2 bases and J 1 base; nucleotides not matched to a gene: 6. The germline gives CDR1 DFQATT, CDR2 SNEGSKA (reference sequence). CDR3 protein: CSARSQGAGNTEAFF. The DNA for the CDR3 is TGCAGTGCTAGATCCCAGGGGGCCGGGAACACTGAAGCTTTCTTT.

J is TRBJ2-3 and V is TRBV9; D is ambiguous. Germline-derived CDR1 and CDR2 are SGDLS and YYNGEE. The CDR3 length is 13 residues. Deletions cut 0 bases from V and 6 bases from J, with 8 bases between. The CDR3 loop reads CASSVALGDTQYF. The DNA of the CDR3 is TGTGCCAGCAGCGTAGCTTTGGGGGATACGCAGTATTTT.

This chain uses TRBV5-1 with TRBJ2-4; 9 positions match TRBD2. The V segment lost 6 bases and the J segment 4 bases; nucleotides outside the gene matches: 8. The CDR3 totals 15 residues. Germline-derived CDR1 and CDR2 are SGHRS and YFSETQ. CDR3 sequence: CASNQDSGGKNIQYF. CDR3 nucleotide sequence: TGCGCCAGCAACCAGGACAGCGGGGGGAAAAACATTCAGTACTTC.

There are a few counts of this clonotype. The chain uses TRBV7-3 and TRBJ1-2; 8 bases fit TRBD1. From germline, CDR1 is SGHTA and CDR2 FQGTGA. This CDR3 has 14 residues. Trimming cost V 10 bases and J 2 bases; bases outside gene matches: 9. The CDR3 reads CATRDRTRNYGYTF. Here the CDR3 DNA reads TGTGCCACCCGGGACAGGACGAGGAACTATGGCTACACCTTC. The full variable domain, completed using reference TRBV7-3 and TRBJ1-2, is GAGVSQTPSNKVTEKGKYVELRCDPISGHTALYWYRQSLGQGPEFLIYFQGTGAADDSGLPNDRFFAVRPEGSVSTLKIQRTERGDSAVYLCATRDRTRNYGYTFGSGTRLTVV.

Sample share makes this clonotype medium-sized. The rearrangement links TRBV7-9 to TRBJ2-5; D assignment may be TRBD1 or TRBD2 (5 bases each). The CDR3 sequence is 15 residues long. Trimming removed 5 bases from V and 1 base from J, with 14 bases in between. In germline, CDR1 is SEHNR, CDR2 FQNEAQ (reference sequence). The CDR3: CASSARLGTQETQYF. CDR3 coding DNA: TGTGCCAGCAGCGCGAGACTGGGGACCCAAGAGACCCAGTACTTC.

By its share, this clonotype is medium-sized (0.01 to 0.1%). The V and J genes are TRBV20-1 and TRBJ2-1, with D perhaps being TRBD1 or TRBD2 (5 bases each). V lost 4 bases to trimming and J lost 9 bases, with 16 bases between them. CDR1 is DFQATT and CDR2 is SNEGSKA in the germline V gene (reference sequence). The length of the CDR3 is 13 residues. The CDR3 region has the DNA TGCAGTGCTACCCCGGATGTGGGGGTTGAGCAGTTCTTC. Its protein is CSATPDVGVEQFF.

This clonotype turned up a few times. The chain combines TRBV7-2 with TRBJ2-3, with 10 bases fitting TRBD1. The germline gives CDR1 SGHTA, CDR2 FQGNSA. Trimming removed 8 bases from V and 4 bases from J; junction bases left unmatched: 6. The CDR3 length is 14 residues. The CDR3: CASGEGTGADTQYF. The CDR3 nucleotides read TGTGCCAGCGGGGAGGGGACAGGGGCAGATACGCAGTATTTT.

This rearrangement joins TRBV11-2 to TRBJ1-1, with a possible D match to TRBD1 (5 bases). V dropped 1 base and J dropped 2 bases, with 11 bases sitting between them. The CDR3 is 15 residues long. Germline assignment: CDR1 SGHAT and CDR2 FQNNGV. CDR3 residues: CASSLGATANTEAFF. The DNA for the CDR3 is TGTGCCAGCAGCTTAGGAGCGACAGCAAACACTGAAGCTTTCTTT.

This clonotype was observed at least ten times. The CDR3 sequence: CASSESGRRGAQHF. CDR3 in DNA: TGTGCCAGCAGTGAAAGTGGGCGCCGGGGTGCCCAGCATTTT. The V and J genes are TRBV6-1 and TRBJ1-5; the D is unclear. The V gene lost 2 bases and the J gene lost 11 bases, with 16 bases spanning the gap. The V gene's germline CDR1 is MNHNS and CDR2 SASEGT. The CDR3 has 14 amino acids.

V gene TRBV20-1 combines with J gene TRBJ2-3; no reliable D call. The germline CDR1 and CDR2 sequences are DFQATT and SNEGSKA (reference sequence). The CDR3 sequence is 15 residues long. Trimming cost V 0 bases and J 0 bases, with 10 bases left between them. The CDR3 coding sequence is TGCAGTGCTAGAGATAGAGTAACTAGCACAGATACGCAGTATTTT. Translated: CSARDRVTSTDTQYF.

The V gene is TRBV6-2 or TRBV6-3, the J gene TRBJ2-2; D is ambiguous. Trimming cost V 4 bases and J 6 bases, with 12 bases left between them. CDR3 length: 14 amino acids. Germline V gene data show CDR1 as MNHEY and CDR2 as SVGEGT. CDR3 residues: CASSSRLISGELFF. For the CDR3, the DNA is TGTGCCAGCAGTTCCAGGCTTATATCCGGGGAGCTGTTTTTT.

This clonotype was seen repeatedly, ten times or more. The chain has TRBV21-1 and TRBJ2-2; the D call of TRBD1 is as the table states it, not checked on the DNA. TRBV21-1 is listed as a pseudogene. The CDR3 runs to 15 residues. CDR3 amino acids: CASTRQVEHAGELFF. CDR3 sequence (DNA): TGTGCCAGCACCCGACAGGTGGAACACGCCGGGGAGCTGTTTTTT.

This clonotype was detected only a few times. The CDR3: CASSQVHSGLTDTQYF. CDR3 nucleotide sequence: TGCGCCAGCAGCCAAGTACATAGCGGCCTCACAGATACGCAGTATTTT. The chain couples TRBV4-3 to TRBJ2-3, with D possibly TRBD2 on 6 matching bases. The V gene lost 1 base and the J gene lost 2 bases, with 13 bases spanning the gap. CDR3 size: 16 residues. In germline, CDR1 is LGHNA, CDR2 YSLEER.

The genes are TRBV11-3 and TRBJ2-3; no firm D call. The CDR3 has 15 amino acids. Trimming shortened V by 3 bases and J by 3 bases, and 13 bases separated the two germline ends. In germline, CDR1 is SGHNT, CDR2 YENEEA. The CDR3 region is CASSLGRPLTDTQYF. The CDR3 bases are TGTGCCAGCAGCTTGGGTAGGCCTTTAACAGATACGCAGTATTTT. The whole variable domain, filled in from reference TRBV11-3 and TRBJ2-3, reads EAGVVQSPRYKIIEKKQPVAFWCNPISGHNTLYWYLQNLGQGPELLIRYENEEAVDDSQLPKDRFSAERLKGVDSTLKIQPAELGDSAVYLCASSLGRPLTDTQYFGPGTRLTVL.

This clonotype was seen at least ten times. J is TRBJ2-1 and V is TRBV24-1; unclear D gene. Germline assignment: CDR1 KGHDR and CDR2 SFDVKD. V was trimmed by 4 bases and J by 6 bases, leaving 9 bases between them. The CDR3 consists of 13 residues. CDR3 protein: CATSDRWGNEQFF. Written as DNA, the CDR3 is TGTGCCACCAGTGACCGGTGGGGCAATGAGCAGTTCTTC.

Remarks on this clonotype: A much larger clone sits a single nucleotide away, making a read error possible. The chain recombines TRBV7-9 with TRBJ1-2; D is undetermined. The CDR3 is 13 amino acids. Germline CDR1 and CDR2: SEHNR and FQNEAQ (reference sequence). CDR3 DNA sequence: TGTGCCAGCAGCTTAGCGGTCCAGAATGGCAACACCTTC. Translated: CASSLAVQNGNTF.

CDR3 loop: CASSLRDRALQSQETQYF. CDR3 nucleotide sequence: TGTGCCAGCAGCTTACGGGACAGGGCTTTGCAATCTCAAGAGACCCAGTACTTC. This chain connects TRBV7-9 to TRBJ2-5; 9 nucleotides line up with TRBD1. Per the germline V gene, CDR1 is SEHNR and CDR2 is FQNEAQ (reference sequence). The CDR3 length is 18 residues. V lost 2 bases and J lost 2; bases outside the gene matches: 12.

The chain employs TRBV10-3 and TRBJ2-2, with TRBD1 matching 9 bases. CDR1 is ENHRY, CDR2 SYGVKD, per germline. CDR3 length equals 15 residues. J was trimmed by 7 bases and V by 4 bases; bases with no gene match: 7. CDR3 nucleotide sequence: TGTGCCATCAGTGCTACCGGGACAGGGATCGGGGAGCTGTTTTTT. This encodes CAISATGTGIGELFF.

This clonotype qualifies as medium-sized. J is TRBJ2-3 and V is TRBV7-9; D may be TRBD2 (6 bases). V gave up 3 bases and J gave up 3 bases, with 13 bases separating them. The CDR3 is 15 residues long. Germline V lookup: CDR1 SEHNR, CDR2 FQNEAQ (reference sequence). This CDR3 is CASSFAGGGTDTQYF. The DNA of the CDR3 is TGTGCCAGCAGCTTCGCCGGGGGTGGTACAGATACGCAGTATTTT.